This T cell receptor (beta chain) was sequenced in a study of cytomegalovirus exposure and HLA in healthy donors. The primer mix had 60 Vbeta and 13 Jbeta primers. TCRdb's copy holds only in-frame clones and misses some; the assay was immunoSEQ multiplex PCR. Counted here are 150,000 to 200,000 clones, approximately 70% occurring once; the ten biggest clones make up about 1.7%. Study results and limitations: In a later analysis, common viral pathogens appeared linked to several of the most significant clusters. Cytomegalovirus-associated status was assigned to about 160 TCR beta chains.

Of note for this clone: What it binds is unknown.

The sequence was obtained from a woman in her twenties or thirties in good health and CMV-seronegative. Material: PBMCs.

The CDR3 DNA reads TGTGCCAGCAGGACCCATGACAGGCGGAACACTGAAGCTTTCTTT. It codes for CASRTHDRRNTEAFF. The chain has TRBV27 and TRBJ1-1, with D perhaps TRBD1 (6 bases). Looked up from germline, CDR1 is MNHEY and CDR2 is SMNVEV (reference sequence). Trimming left V 6 bases short and J 1 base short, with 15 bases between. This CDR3 contains 15 residues.